These 4 T cell receptor beta chains were sequenced from one sample in a study of cytomegalovirus exposure and HLA in healthy donors. Generated by immunoSEQ multiplex PCR, the TCRdb table keeps only in-frame clones and is missing some. The sample yields 180,000 or so clones, 75% to 85% seen once. Sequenced material: PBMCs. The receptors here all came from a woman aged 30 to 39 in good health and CMV-seropositive.

V and J are TRBV4-1 and TRBJ2-1, with D possibly TRBD2 on 6 matching bases. Trimming cost V 3 bases and J 0 bases, with 21 bases left between them. The CDR3 runs 19 residues. The germline V gene has CDR1 MGHRA and CDR2 YSYEKL. CDR3 in DNA: TGCGCCAGCAGCCACTATACCGGGAGTGAACAGCGCTCCTACAATGAGCAGTTCTTC. This encodes CASSHYTGSEQRSYNEQFF.

This rearrangement joins TRBV5-1 to TRBJ1-1; maybe TRBD1 (6 bases). The V end lost 0 bases, the J end lost 10 bases, and 13 bases lay between the germline ends. This CDR3 comprises 13 residues. The germline V gene has CDR1 SGHRS and CDR2 YFSETQ. The CDR3 bases are TGCGCCAGCAGCTTGGGGGAGGGGGTGTCAGCTTTCTTT. This encodes CASSLGEGVSAFF.

Here the CDR3 reads CASSLAPLTGSLPDTQYF. For the CDR3, the DNA is TGCGCCAGCAGCTTGGCCCCCTTAACGGGATCCTTACCCGATACGCAGTATTTT. The rearrangement links TRBV5-1 to TRBJ2-3; TRBD2 might be the D (5 bases). Germline loops: CDR1 SGHRS, CDR2 YFSETQ. The CDR3 sequence is 18 residues long. V was cut by 0 bases and J by 6 bases, with 23 bases left in between.

This rearrangement joins TRBV9 to TRBJ2-2; 8 positions match TRBD1. Trimming at V came to 4 bases and at J to 4 bases, leaving 6 bases not matched to a gene. The CDR3 loop spans 15 amino acids. Germline V gene data show CDR1 as SGDLS and CDR2 as YYNGEE. The CDR3 sequence: CASSPDRVGTGELFF. CDR3 nucleotides: TGTGCCAGCAGCCCGGACAGGGTTGGCACCGGGGAGCTGTTTTTT.